The 3 T cell receptor beta chains in this list originate from one sample, sequenced in a study of CXCR3-negative and CXCR3-positive naive CD8 T cells. With UMI labels, 5' RACE was used to prepare the TRB cDNA libraries. TCRdb re-called the 5' RACE reads and catalogs CDR3 proteins one per entry, DNA excluded. This sample's table reports roughly 30,000 distinct CDR3 sequences. Sequenced: memory CD8+ T cells from blood. These receptors were taken from a human donor in good health. Some clones in this sample may be carry-over from other donors' samples.

The V and J genes are TRBV28 and TRBJ2-5. Germline loops: CDR1 MDHEN, CDR2 SYDVKM. The CDR3 is made up of 15 amino acids. CDR3 sequence reads: CASSLRLAFPETQYF.

The V and J genes are TRBV20-1 and TRBJ2-7; no DNA is available, so the TRBD2 call from TCRdb remains unchecked. Germline values: CDR1 DFQATT, CDR2 SNEGSKA (reference sequence). CDR3 length: 13 residues. The CDR3 sequence is CSARTYYNYEQYF.

V usage is TRBV5-6 and J usage is TRBJ2-1. Germline V gene lookup returns CDR1 SGHDT and CDR2 YYEEEE. This CDR3 contains 12 residues. CDR3 residues: CASSLLLDEQFF.